This T cell receptor beta chain was captured by sequencing in a study of T cells in Graves' hyperthyroidism and ophthalmopathy. PBMCs were obtained from under 13 ml fresh peripheral blood. There were TCR beta CDR3 regions amplified from RNA transcripts. HTBI primers were employed in a first-round RT-PCR of the TCR CDR3. MiXCR, run by TCRdb on the multiplex PCR reads, gives a single entry per CDR3 protein. The sample includes nearly 600,000 distinct CDR3 sequences, over 11% seen only once; the top ten take 5.8%. CDR1 and CDR2 (germline): DFQATT, SNEGSKA (reference sequence). There are 15 residues in the CDR3. Trimming removed 5 bases at V and 3 bases at J, with 16 bases between.

The sequencing input was blood. The TCR was taken from a woman in her thirties with Graves' hyperthyroidism that later progressed to Graves' ophthalmopathy. This chain joins TRBV20-1 and TRBJ2-2; TRBD2 is a possible D gene (6 bases). This CDR3 is CSAFTRDSYTGELFF. The CDR3 DNA reads as TGCAGTGCTTTTACTAGGGACTCCTACACCGGGGAGCTGTTTTTT.